The 26 T cell receptor beta chains listed next were all sequenced from one sample in a study of fetal regulatory T cell absence and autoimmunity. Profiling relied on immunoSEQ multiplex PCR, and the TCRdb table lists in-frame clones only, not all of them. Of around 100,000 clones in the sample, approximately 75% were seen once. Sequencing input: pancreas tissue. Receptors originate from a male donor with IPEX syndrome.

CDR3 DNA: TGTGCCATCAGTGAAAGGCAGGGGAACTATGGCTACACCTTC. Protein product: CAISERQGNYGYTF. The V call is TRBV10-3, the J call TRBJ1-2, with TRBD1 as a possible D gene (6 bases). V shed 3 bases and J shed 2 bases, with 10 bases lying between them. Germline V gene sequence: CDR1 ENHRY, CDR2 SYGVKD. The CDR3 extends over 14 amino acids.

The chain employs TRBV6-1 and TRBJ2-2; D is uncertain. Germline CDR1 MNHNS, CDR2 SASEGT. Trimming stripped 3 bases from V and 2 bases from J, with 7 bases between. There are 14 residues in the CDR3. The CDR3 sequence is CASSDQPNTGELFF. CDR3 bases: TGTGCCAGCAGTGACCAACCAAACACCGGGGAGCTGTTTTTT.

The gene calls are TRBV5-4 and TRBJ1-1; D may be TRBD1 (6 bases). The CDR3 is 15 residues long. The germline V gene has CDR1 SGHNT and CDR2 YYREEE (reference sequence). V gave up 6 bases and J gave up 1 base, with 16 bases separating them. The CDR3 DNA reads as TGTGCCAGCAATCCTGGGGGGGCTCCGAACACTGAAGCTTTCTTT. This gives the protein CASNPGGAPNTEAFF.

This chain joins TRBV7-9 and TRBJ2-3; D perhaps matches TRBD2 (6 bases). Germline V lookup: CDR1 SEHNR, CDR2 FQNEAQ (reference sequence). Trimming pared 0 bases from V and 4 bases from J, leaving 11 bases between. There are 15 residues in the CDR3. CDR3 DNA: TGTGCCAGCAGCTTAGCGCTGCCGGGGGCAGATACGCAGTATTTT. Encoded protein: CASSLALPGADTQYF.

The V call is TRBV29-1, the J call TRBJ2-1, with a tentative D call TRBD2 (7 bases). This CDR3 region has 15 residues. Per germline, CDR1 SQVTM and CDR2 ANQGSEA. Between the trimmed V and J ends, which lost 6 bases and 0 bases, there was a span of 15 bases. CDR3 sequence: CSVRGARSSYNEQFF. As DNA, the CDR3 is TGCAGCGTCCGGGGGGCCCGAAGCTCCTACAATGAGCAGTTCTTC.

The chain links TRBV5-4 to TRBJ2-2; possibly TRBD1 or TRBD2 for D (5 bases each). The CDR3 has 14 residues. Trimming cost V 5 bases and J 2 bases, with 10 bases left between them. CDR1 is SGHNT, CDR2 YYREEE, per germline (reference sequence). The CDR3 loop reads CASSPGPNTGELFF. The CDR3 nucleotides are TGTGCCAGCAGTCCGGGACCCAACACCGGGGAGCTGTTTTTT. The entire variable domain, with the rest obtained from reference TRBV5-4 and TRBJ2-2, is as follows: ETGVTQSPTHLIKTRGQQVTLRCSSQSGHNTVSWYQQALGQGPQFIFQYYREEENGRGNFPPRFSGLQFPNYSSELNVNALELDDSALYLCASSPGPNTGELFFGEGSRLTVL.

This sequence joins TRBV7-9 and TRBJ2-1; the D call may be TRBD1 or TRBD2 (5 bases each). V was trimmed by 2 bases and J by 5 bases, leaving 13 bases between them. Germline V gene sequence: CDR1 SEHNR, CDR2 FQNEAQ (reference sequence). This CDR3 has 15 amino acids. The CDR3 loop reads CASSLLARGDNEQFF. CDR3 coding DNA: TGTGCCAGCAGCTTATTGGCTAGAGGGGACAATGAGCAGTTCTTC. The full variable domain, its missing parts supplied by reference TRBV7-9 and TRBJ2-1, is DTGVSQNPRHKITKRGQNVTFRCDPISEHNRLYWYRQTLGQGPEFLTYFQNEAQLEKSRLLSDRFSAERPKGSFSTLEIQRTEQGDSAMYLCASSLLARGDNEQFFGPGTRLTVL.

The V and J genes are TRBV4-1 and TRBJ2-1, with a possible D match to TRBD2 (6 bases). The germline gives CDR1 MGHRA, CDR2 YSYEKL. Trimming stripped 2 bases from V and 0 bases from J, with 8 bases between. The CDR3 extends over 15 amino acids. The CDR3 loop is CASSQKTSSYNEQFF. DNA for the CDR3: TGCGCCAGCAGCCAAAAGACTAGCTCCTACAATGAGCAGTTCTTC.

This rearrangement joins TRBV19 to TRBJ1-4; tentative D call: TRBD1 (6 bases). The CDR3 sequence is 16 residues long. The ends were cut back, 6 bases at V and 3 bases at J, with 17 bases in the middle. Germline CDR1 is LNHDA and CDR2 is SQIVND (reference sequence). The CDR3 DNA reads as TGTGCCAGTAGCCGCGGCAGGGGCTATTCTAATGAAAAACTGTTTTTT. This codes for CASSRGRGYSNEKLFF.

This clone occurred a few times. The chain uses TRBV13 and TRBJ1-2, with TRBD1 identical over 8 bases. The CDR3 spans 12 residues. V lost 5 bases and J lost 8; bases outside the gene matches: 4. Germline V CDR1 and CDR2: PRHDT, FYEKMQ (reference sequence). DNA of the CDR3: TGTGCCAGCAGCCAAGACAGGGGAGGCTACACCTTC. Translated: CASSQDRGGYTF.

The genes are TRBV14 and TRBJ2-7; 11 nucleotides agree with TRBD2. The CDR3 loop spans 16 amino acids. In germline, CDR1 is SGHDN, CDR2 FVKESK. Unmatched junction bases numbered 8, after V lost 4 bases and J lost 3 bases. The CDR3 loop is CASSRTTSGSLYEQYF. CDR3 nucleotides: TGTGCCAGCAGCCGTACCACTAGCGGGAGTCTCTACGAGCAGTACTTC.

The chain joins TRBV19 to TRBJ1-1; D might be TRBD1 (5 bases). Per the germline V gene, CDR1 is LNHDA and CDR2 is SQIVND (reference sequence). CDR3 size: 15 residues. V lost 3 bases and J lost 3, with 14 bases in between. CDR3 DNA: TGTGCCAGTAGTATCTCATCCTACAGGTACACTGAAGCTTTCTTT. Its translation: CASSISSYRYTEAFF. Supplemented by reference TRBV19 and TRBJ1-1, the full variable domain reads DGGITQSPKYLFRKEGQNVTLSCEQNLNHDAMYWYRQDPGQGLRLIYYSQIVNDFQKGDIAEGYSVSREKKESFPLTVTSAQKNPTAFYLCASSISSYRYTEAFFGQGTRLTVV.

V usage is TRBV2 and J usage is TRBJ2-1, with TRBD2 matching 7 bases. Germline trimming cut 8 bases from V and 0 bases from J; bases unmatched to any gene: 7. The CDR3 sequence is 15 residues long. The germline V gene encodes CDR1 SNHLY and CDR2 FYNNEI. The CDR3, as DNA: TGTGCCAGCCAGACTAGCCCGAGCTCCTACAATGAGCAGTTCTTC. Translated, it gives CASQTSPSSYNEQFF.

The rearrangement joins TRBV6-6 to TRBJ2-1, with D possibly being TRBD1 or TRBD2 (7 bases each). V was shortened by 0 bases and J by 7 bases, with 16 bases between the two germline ends. Germline CDR1 and CDR2: MNHNY and SVGAGI (reference sequence). The CDR3 extends over 16 amino acids. This chain's CDR3 is CASSYSGRGPKNEQFF. CDR3 DNA sequence: TGTGCCAGCAGTTACTCGGGGAGGGGGCCTAAGAATGAGCAGTTCTTC.

The gene calls are TRBV9 and TRBJ1-3; the match to TRBD1 covers 7 bases. The germline CDR1 and CDR2 sequences are SGDLS and YYNGEE. Trimming at V came to 3 bases and at J to 3 bases, leaving 0 bases not matched to a gene. The CDR3 extends over 13 amino acids. CDR3 residues: CASSGTGGNTIYF. The CDR3 nucleotides read TGTGCCAGCAGCGGGACAGGTGGAAACACCATATATTTT.

This clone has just a few counts. The chain uses TRBV19 and TRBJ2-7, with D tentatively TRBD2 (6 bases). CDR3 length: 15 amino acids. The V end was cut by 5 bases, the J end by 6 bases, with 20 bases between. From germline, CDR1 is LNHDA and CDR2 SQIVND (reference sequence). As DNA, the CDR3 is TGTGCCAGTAGTGTTCTACTAGCCGACCCCTCCGAGCAGTACTTC. As protein: CASSVLLADPSEQYF.

V is TRBV5-1 and J is TRBJ2-5; D unresolved. The CDR3 has 14 residues. CDR1 and CDR2 (germline): SGHRS, YFSETQ. V lost 0 bases and J lost 2, with 8 bases in between. The CDR3 DNA is TGCGCCAGCAGCTTGGTCCTCGGGCAAGAGACCCAGTACTTC. Its translation: CASSLVLGQETQYF.

About this clone: Other DNA sequences from this sample encode an identical CDR3 as well. The chain couples TRBV27 to TRBJ1-1; D may be TRBD1 (5 bases). The germline CDR1 and CDR2 sequences are MNHEY and SMNVEV (reference sequence). V dropped 2 bases and J dropped 1 base, with 5 bases sitting between them. The CDR3 totals 13 residues. The CDR3 coding sequence is TGTGCCAGCAGTTTAGGACAGAACACTGAAGCTTTCTTT. Protein sequence: CASSLGQNTEAFF.

This clone has only a few counts. This CDR3 is also generated by other DNA sequences in the sample. This chain joins TRBV20-1 and TRBJ2-3; no clear D gene. This CDR3 is 10 amino acids long. Trimming removed 3 bases at V and 2 bases at J, with 0 bases between. CDR1 and CDR2 (germline): DFQATT, SNEGSKA (reference sequence). The CDR3 DNA reads TGCAGTGCTAGCACAGATACGCAGTATTTT. Protein: CSASTDTQYF.

The genes are TRBV9 and TRBJ2-7, with no clear D. Germline CDR1 SGDLS, CDR2 YYNGEE. V lost 0 bases and J lost 0, with 7 bases in between. The CDR3 has 14 residues. CDR3 nucleotides: TGTGCCAGCAGCGTAGGGGGTATCTCCTACGAGCAGTACTTC. The encoded protein is CASSVGGISYEQYF.

The chain recombines TRBV11-3 with TRBJ2-7; 8 bases map to TRBD2. The CDR3 sequence is 16 residues long. Losses at the gene ends were 1 base for V and 0 bases for J; bases not matched to a gene: 5. Germline V gene data show CDR1 as SGHNT and CDR2 as YENEEA. For the CDR3, the DNA is TGTGCCAGCAGCTTAGGTATAGCGGGGAGCTCCTACGAGCAGTACTTC. Protein product: CASSLGIAGSSYEQYF.

The CDR3 DNA reads TGTGCCTGGCTCGGAACAGGGTCAGGGGAGCAGTTCTTC. Translation gives CAWLGTGSGEQFF. This chain links TRBV30 with TRBJ2-1; D is possibly TRBD1 (6 bases). Germline CDR1 and CDR2: GTSNPN and SVGIG (reference sequence). V lost 5 bases and J 10 bases, leaving 18 bases between the germline ends. The CDR3 has 13 residues.

The V and J genes are TRBV19 and TRBJ2-7; D may match TRBD1 or TRBD2 (6 bases each). V lost 6 bases and J lost 1, with 10 bases in between. Germline CDR1 and CDR2: LNHDA and SQIVND (reference sequence). CDR3 length: 13 amino acids. Written as DNA, the CDR3 is TGTGCCAGTAGGGGGGGCAGGTCCTACGAGCAGTACTTC. Translated: CASRGGRSYEQYF.

The V and J genes are TRBV6-5 and TRBJ2-3; TRBD2 agrees at 7 bases. This CDR3 has 14 residues. Germline V gene sequence: CDR1 MNHEY, CDR2 SVGAGI. The junction had 5 bases not matched to a gene; V was cut back by 6 bases and J by 2 bases. The DNA of the CDR3 is TGTGCCAGCAGCCTCGGACTAGTCACAGATACGCAGTATTTT. This translates into CASSLGLVTDTQYF.

This clone was detected a few times. CDR3 in DNA: TGCGCCAGCAGCTGGACCCCCAACACCGGGGAGCTGTTTTTT. This codes for CASSWTPNTGELFF. The chain employs TRBV5-1 and TRBJ2-2; no definite D call. Per germline, CDR1 SGHRS and CDR2 YFSETQ. V was trimmed by 3 bases and J by 2 bases, leaving 8 bases between them. The CDR3 extends over 14 amino acids.

This rearrangement joins TRBV5-1 to TRBJ1-4, with D maybe TRBD1 (5 bases). The germline CDR1 and CDR2 sequences are SGHRS and YFSETQ. The CDR3 sequence is 14 residues long. V was trimmed by 5 bases and J by 8 bases, leaving 16 bases between them. The CDR3 spells CASSFTGLREKLFF. The DNA of the CDR3 is TGCGCCAGCAGTTTTACAGGATTAAGGGAAAAACTGTTTTTT.